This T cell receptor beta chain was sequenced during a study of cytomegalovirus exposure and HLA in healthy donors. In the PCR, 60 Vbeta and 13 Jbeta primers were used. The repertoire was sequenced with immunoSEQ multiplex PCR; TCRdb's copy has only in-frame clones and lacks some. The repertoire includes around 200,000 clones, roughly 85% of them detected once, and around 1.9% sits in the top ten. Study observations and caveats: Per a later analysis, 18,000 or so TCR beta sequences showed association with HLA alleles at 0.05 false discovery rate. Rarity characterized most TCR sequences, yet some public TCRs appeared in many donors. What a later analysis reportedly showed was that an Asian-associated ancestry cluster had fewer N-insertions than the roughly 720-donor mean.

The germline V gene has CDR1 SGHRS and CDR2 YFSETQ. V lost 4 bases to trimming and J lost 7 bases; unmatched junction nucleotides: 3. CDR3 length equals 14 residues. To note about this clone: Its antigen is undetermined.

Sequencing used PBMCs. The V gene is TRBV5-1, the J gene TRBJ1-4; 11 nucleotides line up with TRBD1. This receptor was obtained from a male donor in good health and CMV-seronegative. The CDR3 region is CASSRGQGAEKLFF. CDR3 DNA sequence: TGCGCCAGCAGCCGAGGACAGGGGGCTGAAAAACTGTTTTTT.